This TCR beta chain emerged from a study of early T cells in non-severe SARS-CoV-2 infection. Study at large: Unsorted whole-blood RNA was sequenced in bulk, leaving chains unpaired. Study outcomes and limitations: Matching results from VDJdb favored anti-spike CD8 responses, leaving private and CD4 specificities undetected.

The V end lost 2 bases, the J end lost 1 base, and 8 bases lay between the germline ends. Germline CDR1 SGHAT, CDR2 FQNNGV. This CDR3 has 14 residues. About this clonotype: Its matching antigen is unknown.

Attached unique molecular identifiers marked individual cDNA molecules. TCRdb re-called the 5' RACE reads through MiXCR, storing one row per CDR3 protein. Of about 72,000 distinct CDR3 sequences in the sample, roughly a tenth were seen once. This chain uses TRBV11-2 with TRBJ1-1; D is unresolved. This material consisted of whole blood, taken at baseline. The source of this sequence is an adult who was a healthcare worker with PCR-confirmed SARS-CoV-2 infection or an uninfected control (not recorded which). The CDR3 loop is CASSLNSWNTEAFF. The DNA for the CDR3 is TGTGCCAGCAGCTTAAACTCCTGGAACACTGAAGCTTTCTTT.